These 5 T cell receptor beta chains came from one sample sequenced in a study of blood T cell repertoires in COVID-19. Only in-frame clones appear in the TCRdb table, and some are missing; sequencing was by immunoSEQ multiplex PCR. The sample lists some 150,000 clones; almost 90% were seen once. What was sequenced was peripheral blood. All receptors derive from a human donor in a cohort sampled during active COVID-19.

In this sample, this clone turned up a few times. The CDR3: CATSSGGYEQYF. In nucleotides, the CDR3 is TGTGCCACCAGTAGCGGGGGCTACGAGCAGTACTTC. The chain employs TRBV24-1 and TRBJ2-7, with 8 bases that match TRBD2. The germline gives CDR1 KGHDR, CDR2 SFDVKD. The CDR3 consists of 12 residues. J lost 3 bases, V lost 6 bases, and 0 bases had no gene match.

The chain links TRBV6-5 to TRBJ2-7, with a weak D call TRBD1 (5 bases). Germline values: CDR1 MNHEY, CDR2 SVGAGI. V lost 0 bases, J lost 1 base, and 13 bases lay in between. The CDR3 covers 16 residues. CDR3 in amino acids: CASSYSGRQGSYEQYF. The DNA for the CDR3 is TGTGCCAGCAGTTACTCAGGGCGGCAGGGATCCTACGAGCAGTACTTC.

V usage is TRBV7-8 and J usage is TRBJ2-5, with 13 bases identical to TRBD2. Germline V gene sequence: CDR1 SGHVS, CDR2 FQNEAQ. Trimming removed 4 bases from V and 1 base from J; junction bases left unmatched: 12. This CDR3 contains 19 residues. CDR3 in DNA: TGTGCCAGCAGCTCTACTAGGGGACTAGCGGGGACCCTCCAAGAGACCCAGTACTTC. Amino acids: CASSSTRGLAGTLQETQYF.

The DNA for the CDR3 is TGTGCCAGTAGTTACGGACTAGCGGTTACACAAGAGACCCAGTACTTC. It encodes CASSYGLAVTQETQYF. The chain combines TRBV19 with TRBJ2-5; 10 bases fit TRBD2. This CDR3 contains 16 residues. With 5 bases clipped from V and 2 bases from J, the junction kept 8 bases outside the gene matches. Germline-derived CDR1 and CDR2 are LNHDA and SQIVND (reference sequence).

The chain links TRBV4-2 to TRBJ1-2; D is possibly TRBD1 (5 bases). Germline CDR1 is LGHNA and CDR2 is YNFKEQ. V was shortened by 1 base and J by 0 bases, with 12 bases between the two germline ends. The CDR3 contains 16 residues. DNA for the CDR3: TGTGCCAGCAGCCAAGCACAGGTGTTAGCTAACTATGGCTACACCTTC. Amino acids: CASSQAQVLANYGYTF.